This T cell receptor beta chain derives from a study of blood T cell repertoires in COVID-19. Study as a whole: Both acute and convalescent COVID-19 samples were obtained from the United States, Italy and Spain.

In the authors' workflow: Amplification of reference gene primers provided the estimated nucleated cell counts. Measured with immunoSEQ multiplex PCR; TCRdb has only the in-frame clones, and not every one. The DNA gave D and trimming, while V, J and clone size come from that table. Of under 200,000 clones in the sample, more than 75% were seen once. The ends were cut back, 1 base at V and 5 bases at J, with 9 bases in the middle. The CDR3 contains 14 residues. Germline lookup yields CDR1 SEHNR and CDR2 FQNEAQ (reference sequence). Cohort 3 donors counted as recovered after two negative PCRs, clearance, or resolved symptoms.

The sample was PBMCs or T cells enriched from blood (not recorded which). This TCR came from a woman between 50 and 59 years old who had recovered from COVID-19. The chain joins TRBV7-9 to TRBJ2-1; D not resolved. CDR3 sequence: CASSLDGGNNEQFF. CDR3 DNA sequence: TGTGCCAGCAGCTTAGATGGCGGCAACAATGAGCAGTTCTTC. The variable domain in full, with the rest retrieved from reference TRBV7-9 and TRBJ2-1, is DTGVSQNPRHKITKRGQNVTFRCDPISEHNRLYWYRQTLGQGPEFLTYFQNEAQLEKSRLLSDRFSAERPKGSFSTLEIQRTEQGDSAMYLCASSLDGGNNEQFFGPGTRLTVL.